This entry lists 17 T cell receptor beta chains sequenced from one sample in a study of T-cell reconstitution after alpha-beta-depleted transplantation in children. Unique molecular identifiers were incorporated into the prepared TCRbeta library. TCRdb redid the calling of the PCR reads with MiXCR, one entry per CDR3 protein. This table has around 530,000 distinct CDR3 sequences, approximately 32% appearing once. The sample consisted of PBMCs from the stem cell graft donor, taken from the stem cell graft. These TCRs come from a human donor who donated a stem cell graft to a child with aplastic anemia.

The J gene is TRBJ1-5, the V gene TRBV7-2, with TRBD1 matching 10 bases. The CDR3 sequence is 16 residues long. Unmatched junction bases numbered 6, after V lost 3 bases and J lost 4 bases. The germline gives CDR1 SGHTA, CDR2 FQGNSA. The CDR3 DNA reads TGTGCCAGCAGCTTCTGGGACAGGGGTGCGAATCAGCCCCAGCATTTT. Residues: CASSFWDRGANQPQHF.

This clonotype came up a few times. The chain employs TRBV20-1 and TRBJ1-1; D unclear. V was trimmed by 6 bases and J by 7 bases, leaving 15 bases between them. This CDR3 contains 12 residues. Germline loops: CDR1 DFQATT, CDR2 SNEGSKA (reference sequence). For the CDR3, the DNA is TGCAGTGCCAGTCCGGGTAGTATTGAAGCTTTCTTT. This encodes CSASPGSIEAFF.

This clonotype has only a few counts. The gene calls are TRBV30 and TRBJ2-5, with 8 bases fitting TRBD1. The V gene's germline CDR1 is GTSNPN and CDR2 SVGIG (reference sequence). Germline trimming cut 3 bases from V and 1 base from J; bases unmatched to any gene: 4. This CDR3 contains 14 residues. CDR3 sequence reads: CAWRPGQGQETQYF. CDR3 coding DNA: TGTGCCTGGAGACCTGGACAGGGCCAAGAGACCCAGTACTTC.

This clonotype was seen only a few times. This chain's CDR3 is CSARVSAADQYF. In DNA form, the CDR3 reads TGCAGTGCTAGAGTCTCAGCAGCTGACCAGTACTTC. The V gene is TRBV20-1, the J gene TRBJ2-5; D gene ambiguous. Germline V gives CDR1 DFQATT, CDR2 SNEGSKA (reference sequence). Trimming left V 1 base short and J 10 bases short, with 13 bases between. The CDR3 is 12 residues long.

The chain is built from TRBV6-5 and TRBJ2-2; the D gene is possibly TRBD2 (6 bases). The CDR3 consists of 16 residues. Germline V gene data show CDR1 as MNHEY and CDR2 as SVGAGI. Trimming removed 0 bases at V and 6 bases at J, with 14 bases between. The CDR3 coding sequence is TGTGCCAGCAGTTACTCGGGCGCTAGCGACCCCGGGGAGCTGTTTTTT. Protein product: CASSYSGASDPGELFF.

The genes are TRBV9 and TRBJ2-7, with D hard to call. Germline values: CDR1 SGDLS, CDR2 YYNGEE. V gave up 0 bases and J gave up 2 bases, with 9 bases separating them. The CDR3 length is 14 residues. DNA of the CDR3: TGTGCCAGCAGCGTAGCTTCCATCACCTACGAGCAGTACTTC. Translated: CASSVASITYEQYF.

The chain recombines TRBV6-5 with TRBJ1-1, with D unresolved. Trimming shortened V by 0 bases and J by 3 bases, and 11 bases separated the two germline ends. The CDR3 runs 15 residues. The germline gives CDR1 MNHEY, CDR2 SVGAGI. CDR3 coding DNA: TGTGCCAGCAGTTACTCCTGGGATCAGCACACTGAAGCTTTCTTT. Encoded protein: CASSYSWDQHTEAFF.

This clonotype occurred a few times. The chain recombines TRBV14 with TRBJ2-1, with D perhaps TRBD2 (5 bases). Germline V gene data show CDR1 as SGHDN and CDR2 as FVKESK. V was clipped by 4 bases and J by 4 bases, with 14 bases between them. This CDR3 is 15 amino acids long. The CDR3 sequence: CASSPWSGVYNEQFF. CDR3 sequence (DNA): TGTGCCAGCAGCCCCTGGAGCGGAGTTTACAATGAGCAGTTCTTC.

The V gene is TRBV5-6, the J gene TRBJ1-2; D is unresolved. The CDR3 consists of 13 residues. The V end lost 4 bases, the J end lost 8 bases, and 15 bases lay between the germline ends. Germline V gene lookup returns CDR1 SGHDT and CDR2 YYEEEE. CDR3 sequence: CASSPSGPGGYTF. The DNA of the CDR3 is TGTGCCAGCAGCCCTTCTGGACCCGGAGGCTACACCTTC.

The rearrangement joins TRBV28 to TRBJ2-5, with 9 positions matching TRBD2. CDR1 is MDHEN, CDR2 SYDVKM, per germline. CDR3 length equals 15 residues. The V gene end was trimmed by 2 bases and the J gene end by 4 bases; junction bases not matched to a gene: 5. For the CDR3, the DNA is TGTGCCAGCAGTTTAATAGCGGGAGTTTTAGAGACCCAGTACTTC. Translated: CASSLIAGVLETQYF. The full variable domain, with the rest looked up from reference TRBV28 and TRBJ2-5, is DVKVTQSSRYLVKRTGEKVFLECVQDMDHENMFWYRQDPGLGLRLIYFSYDVKMKEKGDIPEGYSVSREKKERFSLILESASTNQTSMYLCASSLIAGVLETQYFGPGTRLLVL.

This chain uses TRBV6-2 or TRBV6-3 with TRBJ1-1; D unresolved. Germline-derived CDR1 and CDR2 are MNHEY and SVGEGT. V lost 2 bases and J 5 bases, leaving 15 bases between the germline ends. This CDR3 spans 15 amino acids. In nucleotides, the CDR3 is TGTGCCAGCAGTTACCGACCCTATCAGAGGACTGAAGCTTTCTTT. Translating gives CASSYRPYQRTEAFF.

In its sample, this clonotype was seen many times. V gene TRBV6-2 or TRBV6-3 combines with J gene TRBJ1-5; D might be TRBD1 (5 bases). Trimming took 7 bases from V and 0 from J, leaving 10 bases between them. The V gene's germline CDR1 is MNHEY and CDR2 SVGEGT. The CDR3 consists of 14 residues. The CDR3 sequence is CASKKTASNQPQHF. The CDR3 region has the DNA TGTGCCAGCAAAAAGACAGCTAGCAATCAGCCCCAGCATTTT.

In DNA form, the CDR3 reads TGTGCCAGCAGTTACCCGTCTCTGGCGAGCTACGAGCAGTACTTC. It encodes CASSYPSLASYEQYF. The chain links TRBV6-2 or TRBV6-3 to TRBJ2-7, with D uncertain. The germline gives CDR1 MNHEY, CDR2 SVGEGT. Deletions cut 2 bases from V and 3 bases from J, with 14 bases between. The CDR3 consists of 15 residues.

V and J are TRBV6-5 and TRBJ2-7; D ambiguous. The germline V gene has CDR1 MNHEY and CDR2 SVGAGI. Between the trimmed V and J ends, which lost 5 bases and 2 bases, there was a span of 7 bases. CDR3 length: 12 residues. CDR3 DNA sequence: TGTGCCAGCAGTAGGACGACCTACGAGCAGTACTTC. It encodes CASSRTTYEQYF.

This clonotype was detected only a few times. CDR3 sequence (DNA): TGTGCCAGCAGCTCCCTAGGGAGCGGGAATGGCGGGGAGCTGTTTTTT. The encoded protein is CASSSLGSGNGGELFF. The J gene is TRBJ2-2, the V gene TRBV5-6; 7 bases align to TRBD2. The germline gives CDR1 SGHDT, CDR2 YYEEEE. The length of the CDR3 is 16 residues. The V segment lost 3 bases and the J segment 7 bases; nucleotides outside the gene matches: 12.

This chain connects TRBV12-3 or TRBV12-4 to TRBJ1-5; a weak D match, TRBD1 (5 bases). With 8 bases removed from V and 0 bases from J, the gap between germline ends came to 8 bases. The length of the CDR3 is 13 residues. The CDR3 sequence: CASQTASNQPQHF. CDR3 in DNA: TGTGCCAGCCAGACAGCTAGCAATCAGCCCCAGCATTTT.

The chain links TRBV7-9 to TRBJ2-1; D may be TRBD2 (6 bases). The CDR3 consists of 16 residues. The ends were cut back, 3 bases at V and 2 bases at J, with 14 bases in the middle. Germline assignment: CDR1 SEHNR and CDR2 FQNEAQ (reference sequence). CDR3 DNA sequence: TGTGCCAGCAGCTTTAAGGCGCTAGCGCCCTACAATGAGCAGTTCTTC. It encodes CASSFKALAPYNEQFF.